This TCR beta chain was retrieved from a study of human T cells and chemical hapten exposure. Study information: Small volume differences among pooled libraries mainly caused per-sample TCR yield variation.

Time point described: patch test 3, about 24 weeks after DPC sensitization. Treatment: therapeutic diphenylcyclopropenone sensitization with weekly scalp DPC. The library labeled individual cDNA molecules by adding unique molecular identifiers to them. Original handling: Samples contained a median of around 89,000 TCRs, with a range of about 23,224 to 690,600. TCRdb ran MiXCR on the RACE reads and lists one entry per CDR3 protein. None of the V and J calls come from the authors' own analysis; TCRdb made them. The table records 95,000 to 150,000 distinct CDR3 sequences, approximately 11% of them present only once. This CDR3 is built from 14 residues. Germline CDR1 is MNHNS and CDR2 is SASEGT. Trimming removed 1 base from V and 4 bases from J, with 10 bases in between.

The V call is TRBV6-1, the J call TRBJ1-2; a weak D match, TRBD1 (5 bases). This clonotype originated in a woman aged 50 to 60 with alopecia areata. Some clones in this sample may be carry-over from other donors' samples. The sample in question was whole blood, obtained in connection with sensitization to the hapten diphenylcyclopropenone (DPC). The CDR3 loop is CASSEDRRSYGYTF. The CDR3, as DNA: TGTGCCAGCAGTGAAGACAGGCGATCCTATGGCTACACCTTC.